These T cell receptor beta chains were read from a single sample in a study of T cell responses to AZD1222 COVID-19 vaccine. Produced via immunoSEQ multiplex PCR; TCRdb's table is partial and in-frame only. The data show 250,000 to 300,000 clones, 90% to 95% seen once. The input for sequencing was peripheral blood, taken 28 days after the second AZD1222 dose. Receptors were obtained from an adult who received the AZD1222 COVID-19 vaccine. The conserved cysteine and the conserved F or W are not part of the CDR3 here.

j_call	v_call	cdr3_aa
TRBJ2-1	TRBV9	ASRGTTGDEQF
TRBJ2-2	TRBV29-1	SVETSGRATGELF
TRBJ1-2	TRBV2	ASSGRIPNYGYT
TRBJ1-3	TRBV3-1/TRBV3-2	ASSQGTPYSGNTIY
TRBJ2-5	TRBV3-1/TRBV3-2	ASSPNQETQY
TRBJ2-3	TRBV4-1	ASSSLGDGLDTQY
TRBJ2-7	TRBV28	ASSLKYEQY
TRBJ1-2	TRBV20-1	SARDGYGYT
TRBJ2-4	TRBV2	ASSDRGGIQY
TRBJ1-2	TRBV30	AWSGDRGYT
TRBJ2-5	TRBV10-3	AISAGQGARRQETQY
TRBJ1-6	TRBV27	ASSRRTPWNSPLH
TRBJ1-4	TRBV5-1	ASSIQGVNEKLF
TRBJ2-1	TRBV9	ASSVGVIRSYNEQF
TRBJ1-1	TRBV19	ASSTTGFTEAF
TRBJ2-5	TRBV7-3	ASSFDSEETQY
TRBJ1-1	TRBV6-5	ASSYPGGMTEAF
TRBJ1-1	TRBV5-1	ASSLEVGNTEAF
TRBJ2-3	TRBV6-4	ASSLSGGPTDTQY
TRBJ2-5	TRBV7-6	ASSLAGTGGGETQY
TRBJ2-1	TRBV7-2	ASSSSRLRTDEQF
TRBJ2-1	TRBV7-9	ASSPQRGEQF
TRBJ1-2	TRBV19	ASSMEGQGNYGYT
TRBJ1-5	TRBV28	ASSRGTHQPQH
TRBJ1-2	TRBV5-1	ASSHDGDYGYT
TRBJ1-3	TRBV10-3	AIRPDRPGNTIY
TRBJ1-1	TRBV6-2/TRBV6-3	ASSLNVGLNTEAF
TRBJ2-7	TRBV7-2	ASSSRTGAYEQY
TRBJ2-5	TRBV14	ASSLGTSGGLGETQY
TRBJ1-2	TRBV20-1	SASRQNYGYT
TRBJ1-5	TRBV6-1	ASSDAEVRRGNQPQH
TRBJ1-2	TRBV28	ASSLGRGYGYT
TRBJ2-7	TRBV7-9	ASSEAGNYEQY
TRBJ2-7	TRBV28	ASRWTGSYEQY
TRBJ2-1	TRBV5-4	ASSLEMTSYNEQF
TRBJ1-2	TRBV3-1/TRBV3-2	ASSLGTVAGYT
TRBJ1-1	TRBV29-1	SARLSRGAEAF
TRBJ2-5	TRBV2	ASIVQGRLKETQY
TRBJ2-7	TRBV7-3	ASSSGAGYEQY
TRBJ2-2	TRBV9	ASSEDRNTGELF
TRBJ1-5	TRBV13	ASSLKGNQPQH
TRBJ1-2	TRBV28	ASSSPRGRDYGYT
TRBJ2-7	TRBV10-3	AISAGLAYNSYEQY
TRBJ1-2	TRBV5-1	ASSLYDSLGEGYT
TRBJ2-7	TRBV5-6	ASTPRGIPGHEQY
TRBJ2-2	TRBV5-1	ASSRTGDTGELF
TRBJ2-2	TRBV9	ASSFRDRGIAGELF
TRBJ2-3	TRBV5-6	ASSSIRDRGADTQY
TRBJ2-7	TRBV5-1	ASSPDRDTYEQY
TRBJ1-1	TRBV5-4	ASSLRRATEAF
TRBJ2-2	TRBV29-1	SADRGGTGELF
TRBJ1-6	TRBV2	ASSPGGRLRYNSPLH
TRBJ2-7	TRBV10-3	AISAPRDPYEQY
TRBJ1-1	TRBV7-8	ASSLSAPYTEAF
TRBJ1-1	TRBV28	ASSLGRGAEAF